Listed below are T cell receptor beta chains from one sample, sequenced in a study of T cells in placental villitis. Using immunoSEQ multiplex PCR, the repertoire was profiled, and TCRdb retains in-frame clones only, with some absent. The data show around 960 clones, around 87% seen once. Source material: placental tissue containing maternal and fetal cells. Receptors were obtained from a human patient with villitis of unknown etiology; the placental T cells may come from both mother and fetus. The CDR3 runs from the conserved cysteine through the conserved F or W. A D gene is named only where the DNA matches it firmly. Clone size is not always given. Where it is, it says once, few, many or a class for expanded clones.

V gene,clone size,J gene,D gene,CDR3 DNA,CDR3 protein
TRBV19,.,TRBJ2-3,.,TGTGCCAGTAGTGTGGGGACGGGCACAGATACGCAGTATTTT,CASSVGTGTDTQYF
TRBV5-1,.,TRBJ1-1,.,TGCGCCAGCAGCTTCAACCCCCACGCTACAGGTATGAACACTGAAGCTTTCTTT,CASSFNPHATGMNTEAFF
TRBV27,.,TRBJ1-1,.,TGTGCCAGCAGTTTTGAAGGTGACACTGAAGCTTTCTTT,CASSFEGDTEAFF
TRBV19,.,TRBJ2-5,.,TGTGCCACGAGGGGGGGGGATGAGACCCAGTACTTC,CATRGGDETQYF
TRBV19,.,TRBJ2-7,TRBD2,TGTGCCAGTAGTATAGCGGCGGGAGGGCCGGGGGAGCAGTACTTC,CASSIAAGGPGEQYF
TRBV6-5,.,TRBJ2-2,TRBD2,TGTGCCAGCAGACTAGCGGCGAACACCGGGGAGCTGTTTTTT,CASRLAANTGELFF
TRBV19,few,TRBJ1-1,.,TGTGCCAGTAGTATAGGCCCTTCTAGCCGGAGCACTGAAGCTTTCTTT,CASSIGPSSRSTEAFF
TRBV6-6,.,TRBJ1-3,TRBD1,TGTGCCAGCAGTTGGAACAGGGGGTCTGGAAACACCATATATTTT,CASSWNRGSGNTIYF
TRBV6-6,.,TRBJ2-1,.,TGTGCCAGCAACTGGTATGGGGACAATGAGCAGTTCTTC,CASNWYGDNEQFF
TRBV5-1,.,TRBJ2-5,.,TGCGCCAGCAGCTTGGTTTCAGGGGGGGAGACCCAGTACTTC,CASSLVSGGETQYF
TRBV18,.,TRBJ1-1,TRBD1,TGTGCCAGCTCACCAAGTCGGTCAGGGGGCACTGAAGCTTTCTTT,CASSPSRSGGTEAFF
TRBV4-2,.,TRBJ2-7,.,TGTGCCAGCAGCCAGGGAATGGTCTCCTACGAGCAGTACTTC,CASSQGMVSYEQYF
TRBV4-1,.,TRBJ2-7,.,TGCGCCAGCAGCCACGGTGCGGCCTACGAGCAGTACTTC,CASSHGAAYEQYF
TRBV5-1,.,TRBJ1-3,.,TGCGCCAGCAGCTTGGATATGACCTTCTCTGGAAACACCATATATTTT,CASSLDMTFSGNTIYF
TRBV7-8,few,TRBJ2-3,TRBD2,TGTGCCAGCAGCCCCTCCCTAGCGGGAGGGCCCACAGATACGCAGTATTTT,CASSPSLAGGPTDTQYF
TRBV18,.,TRBJ2-5,.,TGTGCCAGCTCACCCCTAGACAGGTTCCAAGAGACCCAGTACTTC,CASSPLDRFQETQYF
TRBV30,.,TRBJ2-7,.,TGTGCCTGGGCCTCAGGACCGTCCTACGAGCAGTACTTC,CAWASGPSYEQYF
TRBV19,.,TRBJ2-7,TRBD2,TGTGCCCCTCCGTGGACTAGCGGCTCCTTC,CAPPWTSGSF
TRBV7-2,.,TRBJ2-2,.,TGTGCCAGCAGCTTACGGCCCGGGGAGCTGTTTTTT,CASSLRPGELFF
TRBV10-2,.,TRBJ2-7,.,TGCGCCAGCAGTGAGCCGAACTATCTTGGCCGGGGGAGTTACGAGCAGTACTTC,CASSEPNYLGRGSYEQYF
TRBV3-1/TRBV3-2,.,TRBJ2-7,.,TGTGCCAGCAGCCAAGGGGCAGGTTCCTACGAGCAGTACTTC,CASSQGAGSYEQYF
TRBV25-1,.,TRBJ1-2,TRBD1,TGTGCCAGCAGTGAATCGGGACAGATTTTCTATGGCTACACCTTC,CASSESGQIFYGYTF
TRBV20-1,hyperexpanded,TRBJ1-2,.,TGCAGTGCTAGACCCAACTATGGCTACACCTTC,CSARPNYGYTF
TRBV6-5,.,TRBJ2-2,TRBD1,TGTGCCAGCGACAGGGGAAACACCGGGGAGCTGTTTTTT,CASDRGNTGELFF
TRBV5-1,once,TRBJ2-7,TRBD1,TGCGCCAGCCAGGGGGATAGTGGCTCCTACGAGCAGTACTTC,CASQGDSGSYEQYF
TRBV2,once,TRBJ2-1,TRBD2,TGTGCCACCAGGACTAGCGGGGGGTATGAGCAGTTCTTC,CATRTSGGYEQFF
TRBV19,.,TRBJ2-2,TRBD2,TGTGCCAGTAGTGGCCTTAGACTAGCGGAGAACACCGGGGAGCTGTTTTTT,CASSGLRLAENTGELFF
TRBV19,.,TRBJ2-7,.,TGTGCCAGTAGTACCCTGGCAGGGACCTACGAGCAGTACTTC,CASSTLAGTYEQYF
TRBV28,once,TRBJ2-2,TRBD1,TGTGCCAGCAGGACAGGGGGGACCGGGGAGCTGTTTTTT,CASRTGGTGELFF
TRBV2,.,TRBJ1-4,TRBD1,TGTGCCAGCCGGGACAGGGTCGGTAATGAAAAACTGTTTTTT,CASRDRVGNEKLFF
TRBV24-1,once,TRBJ2-3,.,TGTGCCACCAGTGATTTGTCCAGGGTAGGCACAGATACGCAGTATTTT,CATSDLSRVGTDTQYF